This entry lists 14 T cell receptor beta chains sequenced from one sample in a study of blood T cells in healthy people across ages. The use of a sample-barcoded 5' primer and a J-beta primer mix characterized a second PCR of roughly 6 to 11 cycles. TCRdb processed the 5' RACE reads anew with MiXCR; each CDR3 protein has one entry. Here the sample spans about a million distinct CDR3 sequences, roughly two fifths being singletons. The sequencing input was blood. The receptors derive from a man in his late teens or twenties in good health.

In the case of this clonotype: The junction shows a germline mismatch at one end, possibly a read error. The chain links TRBV7-2 to TRBJ1-2; 9 positions agree with TRBD1. From germline, CDR1 is SGHTA and CDR2 FQGNSA. The CDR3 runs 14 residues. The CDR3 spells CVSSSTGGGYGYTF. The DNA of the CDR3 is TGTGTCAGCAGCTCGACAGGGGGAGGATATGGCTACACCTTC.

This rearrangement joins TRBV28 to TRBJ1-1; D unclear. Germline CDR1 reads MDHEN; CDR2 reads SYDVKM. The CDR3 length is 12 residues. V lost 3 bases and J lost 7, with 9 bases in between. The DNA for the CDR3 is TGTGCCAGCAGTTTCGACGGACGTGAAGCTTTCTTT. The encoded protein is CASSFDGREAFF.

This clonotype was picked up a small number of times. The V and J genes are TRBV27 and TRBJ1-5, with D tentatively TRBD1 (5 bases). Trimming stripped 0 bases from V and 3 bases from J, with 12 bases between. The germline V gene has CDR1 MNHEY and CDR2 SMNVEV (reference sequence). The length of the CDR3 is 16 residues. The CDR3 sequence: CASSLSSGGYNQPQHF. CDR3 bases: TGTGCCAGCAGTTTATCCTCCGGGGGATACAATCAGCCCCAGCATTTT.

The chain has TRBV6-5 and TRBJ2-1; 13 positions match TRBD2. The J call may be faulty, since TRBJ2-7 better matches the DNA end. Germline V gene lookup returns CDR1 MNHEY and CDR2 SVGAGI. This CDR3 has 18 amino acids. CDR3 sequence: CASSYPRTSGGDYNEQYF. The CDR3 coding sequence is TGTGCCAGCAGTTACCCCCGGACTAGCGGGGGAGACTACAATGAGCAGTACTTC.

V is TRBV7-3 and J is TRBJ1-1, with D unresolved. V was cut by 5 bases and J by 7 bases, with 14 bases left in between. The length of the CDR3 is 13 residues. Germline CDR1 is SGHTA and CDR2 is FQGTGA. The CDR3 protein is CASSLNPQGEAFF. Here the CDR3 DNA reads TGTGCCAGCAGCCTAAACCCACAAGGTGAAGCTTTCTTT.

This clonotype was counted only a few times. The rearrangement links TRBV29-1 to TRBJ2-7; 7 bases line up with TRBD1. The CDR3 sequence is 13 residues long. V trimming: 7 bases; J trimming: 7 bases; junction bases outside the gene matches: 13. Germline V gene sequence: CDR1 SQVTM, CDR2 ANQGSEA. CDR3 nucleotide sequence: TGCAGCGCTTTTTGTACAGGGGTTAAAGAGCAGTACTTC. This encodes CSAFCTGVKEQYF.

The chain combines TRBV20-1 with TRBJ1-1; no clear D gene. V lost 1 base to trimming and J lost 6 bases, with 12 bases between them. This CDR3 has 13 amino acids. The V gene's germline CDR1 is DFQATT and CDR2 SNEGSKA (reference sequence). In DNA form, the CDR3 reads TGCAGTGCTAGAGGAATGGGATGGGCTGAAGCTTTCTTT. Its translation is CSARGMGWAEAFF.

The rearrangement uses TRBV5-6 and TRBJ2-7; 8 bases are shared with TRBD1. The V segment lost 3 bases and the J segment 2 bases; nucleotides outside the gene matches: 4. Germline CDR1 is SGHDT and CDR2 is YYEEEE. CDR3 length equals 14 residues. The CDR3 nucleotides are TGTGCCAGCAGCTCGCAGGGGGCAACCTACGAGCAGTACTTC. Translated: CASSSQGATYEQYF.

Comment on this clonotype: Without the conserved terminal phenylalanine or tryptophan, this CDR3 likely stems from a read error. The chain uses TRBV6-5 and TRBJ1-2; possibly TRBD1 for D (5 bases). Trimming removed 5 bases from V and 8 bases from J, with 18 bases in between. The CDR3 runs to 14 residues. Per the germline V gene, CDR1 is MNHEY and CDR2 is SVGAGI. The CDR3 DNA reads as TGTGCCAGCAGTGACAGAACCGGGGCAGGCGGCTACACCCTC. Translating it yields CASSDRTGAGGYTL.

This clonotype was picked up a small number of times. The rearrangement joins TRBV12-3 or TRBV12-4 to TRBJ1-1; weak D call: TRBD1 (5 bases). This CDR3 has 16 amino acids. The germline V and J ends were trimmed by 3 bases and 0 bases, with 14 bases remaining between them. The CDR3 DNA is TGTGCCAGCAGTTTGGGGGGAATCAGGGTGAACACTGAAGCTTTCTTT. Encoded protein: CASSLGGIRVNTEAFF.

This clonotype was observed a single time. CDR3 residues: CASSLSRGGASSYNSPLHF. The CDR3 DNA is TGTGCCAGCAGTTTATCGAGGGGAGGGGCGAGCTCCTATAATTCACCCCTCCACTTT. V is TRBV27 and J is TRBJ1-6, with D possibly being TRBD1 (5 bases). The V gene lost 0 bases and the J gene lost 0 bases, with 15 bases spanning the gap. This CDR3 region has 19 residues. Germline V lookup: CDR1 MNHEY, CDR2 SMNVEV (reference sequence).

This chain connects TRBV6-2 or TRBV6-3 to TRBJ1-4; 7 bases fit TRBD1. J gave up 5 bases and V 5 bases, and 8 bases lay outside the gene matches. Germline CDR1 is MNHEY and CDR2 is SVGEGT. The length of the CDR3 is 15 residues. As DNA, the CDR3 is TGTGCCAGCAGTACCTCGGGACAGCGGAATGAAAAACTGTTTTTT. This encodes CASSTSGQRNEKLFF.

This clonotype came up a few times. V and J are TRBV7-2 and TRBJ1-5; D uncertain. With 2 bases removed from V and 2 bases from J, the gap between germline ends came to 7 bases. The CDR3 consists of 14 residues. Germline loops: CDR1 SGHTA, CDR2 FQGNSA. The CDR3 DNA sequence: TGTGCCAGCAGCTTATATCCGGGCAATCAGCCCCAGCATTTT. This translates into CASSLYPGNQPQHF.

The chain is built from TRBV13 and TRBJ1-2; the D gene is possibly TRBD1 (5 bases). The CDR3 spans 15 residues. Looked up from germline, CDR1 is PRHDT and CDR2 is FYEKMQ (reference sequence). Deletions cut 2 bases from V and 1 base from J, with 11 bases between. CDR3 coding DNA: TGTGCCAGCAGCTTACAAAGGGACGGTAACTATGGCTACACCTTC. It specifies CASSLQRDGNYGYTF.